Below are 14 T cell receptor beta chains sequenced from a single sample in a study of breast tumors, draining lymph nodes, adjacent tissues. In TCRdb, the multiplex PCR reads were re-called with MiXCR into one record per CDR3 protein. The data contain 14,000 to 15,000 distinct CDR3 sequences, 45% to 60% of them singletons. The sequenced material came from tumor-adjacent breast tissue. Receptors originate from a female donor with breast cancer. Some clones in this sample may be carry-over from other donors' samples.

There are many counts of this clonotype. The V call is TRBV28, the J call TRBJ2-7; 13 bases agree with TRBD2. The CDR3 runs 15 residues. Trimming cost V 4 bases and J 2 bases; bases outside gene matches: 2. Germline CDR1 and CDR2: MDHEN and SYDVKM. The chain's CDR3 is CASSSGTSGTYEQYF. In DNA form, the CDR3 reads TGTGCCAGCAGTTCGGGGACTAGCGGGACCTACGAGCAGTACTTC.

Sample share makes this clonotype medium-sized. The chain uses TRBV20-1 and TRBJ2-7; D perhaps matches TRBD2 (5 bases). There are 13 residues in the CDR3. Trimming removed 5 bases from V and 3 bases from J, with 14 bases in between. Germline CDR1 DFQATT, CDR2 SNEGSKA (reference sequence). The CDR3 nucleotides are TGCAGTGCTTCCCGAGACGGACTCTACGAGCAGTACTTC. It is translated as CSASRDGLYEQYF.

Sample share makes this clonotype medium-sized. The rearrangement uses TRBV4-3 and TRBJ1-3; D ambiguous. The CDR3 totals 16 residues. CDR1 is LGHNA and CDR2 is YSLEER in the germline V gene. Trimming took off 4 bases at V and 4 bases at J, with 17 bases between the two ends. CDR3 DNA: TGCGCCAGCAGCCGGTCAAGAGAAGGAGGAGGAAACACCATATATTTT. This translates into CASSRSREGGGNTIYF.

Worth noting for this clonotype: Compared with germline, one end of the junction differs, possibly owing to a read error. The V and J genes are TRBV28 and TRBJ1-2; D not certain. The germline V gene has CDR1 MDHEN and CDR2 SYDVKM. This CDR3 has 14 amino acids. The CDR3 reads CASGLALWGYGYTF. The CDR3, as DNA: TGTGCCAGCGGTTTGGCCCTATGGGGCTATGGCTACACCTTC.

V and J are TRBV7-2 and TRBJ2-7; D might be TRBD2 (6 bases). Deletions cut 5 bases from V and 2 bases from J, with 13 bases between. This CDR3 contains 14 residues. CDR1 is SGHTA, CDR2 FQGNSA, per germline. In nucleotides, the CDR3 is TGTGCCAGCAGCCCTCAAAGGAGGGCCTACGAGCAGTACTTC. Translation gives CASSPQRRAYEQYF.

This clonotype occurred many times. The chain uses TRBV2 and TRBJ2-1; TRBD1 aligns across 9 bases. V lost 4 bases and J lost 6; bases outside the gene matches: 19. CDR3 length equals 19 residues. In germline, CDR1 is SNHLY, CDR2 FYNNEI. This chain's CDR3 is CASSGQTGDREGSRNEQFF. The CDR3 DNA sequence: TGTGCCAGCAGTGGTCAGACAGGGGACAGGGAGGGAAGCCGCAATGAGCAGTTCTTC.

This clonotype has a count of ten or more. This CDR3 reads CASSLSSASGSTGELFF. CDR3 bases: TGTGCCAGCAGTTTATCATCGGCTAGCGGGAGTACCGGGGAGCTGTTTTTT. The rearrangement uses TRBV28 and TRBJ2-2, with TRBD2 matching over 10 bases. Unmatched junction bases numbered 7, after V lost 1 base and J lost 5 bases. Germline CDR1 is MDHEN and CDR2 is SYDVKM. CDR3 size: 17 residues. Full variable domain (remainder filled in from reference TRBV28 and TRBJ2-2): DVKVTQSSRYLVKRTGEKVFLECVQDMDHENMFWYRQDPGLGLRLIYFSYDVKMKEKGDIPEGYSVSREKKERFSLILESASTNQTSMYLCASSLSSASGSTGELFFGEGSRLTVL.

This rearrangement joins TRBV20-1 to TRBJ1-5; D remains ambiguous. V was cut by 6 bases and J by 1 base, with 10 bases left in between. Germline-derived CDR1 and CDR2 are DFQATT and SNEGSKA (reference sequence). This CDR3 has 13 amino acids. CDR3 DNA sequence: TGCAGTGCCGCCCTCCAAAGCAATCAGCCCCAGCATTTT. Residues: CSAALQSNQPQHF.

This clonotype was observed a handful of times. V and J are TRBV20-1 and TRBJ2-1, with 15 bases aligning to TRBD2. Germline V gene lookup returns CDR1 DFQATT and CDR2 SNEGSKA (reference sequence). The ends lost 2 bases at V and 7 bases at J; junction bases unmatched: 9. The CDR3 length is 17 residues. CDR3 coding DNA: TGCAGTGCTAGAAGAGAATTCGGGACTAGCGGGAGGAATGAGCAGTTCTTC. Encoded protein: CSARREFGTSGRNEQFF.

The chain recombines TRBV27 with TRBJ2-7, with a possible D match to TRBD1 (5 bases). The ends were cut back, 0 bases at V and 8 bases at J, with 20 bases in the middle. In germline, CDR1 is MNHEY, CDR2 SMNVEV (reference sequence). The CDR3 covers 16 residues. The CDR3, as DNA: TGTGCCAGCAGTTTATCGATCGGGCGACGGTGGGGCCAGCAGTACTTC. Translated: CASSLSIGRRWGQQYF.

The V and J genes are TRBV9 and TRBJ1-3, with 10 bases matching TRBD1. The V gene end was trimmed by 4 bases and the J gene end by 0 bases; junction bases not matched to a gene: 13. Germline V gives CDR1 SGDLS, CDR2 YYNGEE. The CDR3 length is 19 residues. The CDR3 region has the DNA TGTGCCAGCAGCATCCGGGACAGGGGCTCCCAATACTCTGGAAACACCATATATTTT. This translates into CASSIRDRGSQYSGNTIYF.

In this sample, this clonotype is medium-sized. The chain employs TRBV5-1 and TRBJ2-1; D is unresolved. The V end lost 2 bases, the J end lost 0 bases, and 9 bases lay between the germline ends. The CDR3 covers 15 residues. The germline V gene has CDR1 SGHRS and CDR2 YFSETQ. The CDR3 protein is CASSLGGDSYNEQFF. The DNA for the CDR3 is TGCGCCAGCAGCTTAGGTGGGGACTCCTACAATGAGCAGTTCTTC.

V is TRBV20-1 and J is TRBJ2-1, with 8 nucleotides matching TRBD2. Germline loops: CDR1 DFQATT, CDR2 SNEGSKA (reference sequence). J lost 12 bases, V lost 2 bases, and 6 bases had no gene match. CDR3 length equals 12 residues. The CDR3 loop reads CSARSQGLGQFF. The CDR3 nucleotides read TGCAGTGCTAGATCTCAGGGACTAGGGCAGTTCTTC.

This clonotype was detected many times. This chain connects TRBV9 to TRBJ1-5, with unresolved D. This CDR3 region has 15 residues. Trimming removed 2 bases from V and 0 bases from J, with 9 bases in between. Germline values: CDR1 SGDLS, CDR2 YYNGEE. CDR3 residues: CASSVGEISNQPQHF. For the CDR3, the DNA is TGTGCCAGCAGCGTCGGTGAGATTAGCAATCAGCCCCAGCATTTT.